This T cell receptor beta chain was profiled in a study of blood T cell repertoires in COVID-19. As for the study in general: Sites in the United States, Italy and Spain provided acute and convalescent COVID-19 samples. Nucleic acid was either cDNA or gDNA, and it came from T cells, B-cell-depleted T cells, or PBMCs.

The ends lost 0 bases at V and 2 bases at J; junction bases unmatched: 10. CDR3 length: 18 amino acids. The germline V gene encodes CDR1 SGHRS and CDR2 YFSETQ. Study processing details: Amplification of reference gene primers was used by the study to estimate nucleated cell counts. Data came from immunoSEQ multiplex PCR; TCRdb stores just in-frame clones and leaves some out. V, J and clone size are taken as reported in that table, and D and trimming were inferred from the DNA itself. This table holds 200,000 or so clones, more than 65% found once. The sequenced sample was peripheral blood. This sequence joins TRBV5-1 and TRBJ2-3, with 9 bases identical to TRBD2. This TCR derives from a man aged 35 to 55 who had recovered from COVID-19. The chain's CDR3 is CASSLGGGAGSNTDTQYF. CDR3 sequence (DNA): TGCGCCAGCAGCTTGGGCGGGGGGGCTGGGTCTAACACAGATACGCAGTATTTT.